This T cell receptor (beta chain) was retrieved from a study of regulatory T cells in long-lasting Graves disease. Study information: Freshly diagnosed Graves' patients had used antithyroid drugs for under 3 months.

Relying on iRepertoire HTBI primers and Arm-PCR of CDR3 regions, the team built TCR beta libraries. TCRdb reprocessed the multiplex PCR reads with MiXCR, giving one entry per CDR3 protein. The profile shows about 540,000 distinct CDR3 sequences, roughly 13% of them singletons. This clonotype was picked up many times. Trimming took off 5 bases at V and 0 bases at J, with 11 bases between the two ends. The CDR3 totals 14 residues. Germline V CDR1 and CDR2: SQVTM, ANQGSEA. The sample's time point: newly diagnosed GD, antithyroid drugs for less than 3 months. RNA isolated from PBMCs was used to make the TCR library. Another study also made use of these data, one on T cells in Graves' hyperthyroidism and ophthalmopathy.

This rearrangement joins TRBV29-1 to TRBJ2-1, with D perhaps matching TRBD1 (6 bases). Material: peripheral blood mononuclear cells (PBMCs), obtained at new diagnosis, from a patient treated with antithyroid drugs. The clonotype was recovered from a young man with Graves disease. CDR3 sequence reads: CSVPRGYSYNEQFF. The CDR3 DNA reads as TGCAGCGTTCCTAGGGGGTACTCCTACAATGAGCAGTTCTTC.